What follows are 6 T cell receptor beta chains derived from one specimen sequenced in a study of STAT5B mutations in CD4+ large granular lymphocyte leukemia. Repertoires were generated with immunoSEQ multiplex PCR, while TCRdb's copy carries only in-frame clones and drops some. The repertoire consists of fewer than 40,000 clones, with approximately 76% occurring once and the leading ten covering roughly 0.44%. The specimen sequenced was CD4+ T cells from blood buffy coats. The receptors were sampled from a human donor in good health.

The chain employs TRBV18 and TRBJ1-4; D gene unclear. V was trimmed by 3 bases and J by 7 bases, leaving 18 bases between them. CDR3 size: 16 residues. CDR1 and CDR2 (germline): KGHSH, LQKENI. CDR3 sequence: CASSPLPFEGGEKLFF. CDR3 nucleotides: TGTGCCAGCTCACCTCTTCCCTTCGAGGGTGGTGAAAAACTGTTTTTT.

In this sample, this clone turned up a few times. The gene calls are TRBV19 and TRBJ1-1, with D tentatively TRBD1 (5 bases). Trimming pared 9 bases from V and 1 base from J, leaving 12 bases between. In germline, CDR1 is LNHDA, CDR2 SQIVND (reference sequence). CDR3 length: 13 residues. In DNA, the CDR3 is TGTGCCAGCAATAGGGGACGGAACACTGAAGCTTTCTTT. Encoded protein: CASNRGRNTEAFF.

The chain carries TRBV28 and TRBJ2-3, with 7 nucleotides matching TRBD2. Trimming took 3 bases from V and 4 from J; bases not matched to a gene: 13. The CDR3 totals 17 residues. Germline V gives CDR1 MDHEN, CDR2 SYDVKM. For the CDR3, the DNA is TGTGCCAGCAGTTTGGGTGGAGCGGGGATCTTCGCAGATACGCAGTATTTT. The encoded protein is CASSLGGAGIFADTQYF.

The chain is built from TRBV28 and TRBJ1-4; D possibly corresponds to TRBD1 (6 bases). Per the germline V gene, CDR1 is MDHEN and CDR2 is SYDVKM. The germline V and J ends were trimmed by 0 bases and 8 bases, with 10 bases remaining between them. The CDR3 is 14 amino acids. The CDR3 bases are TGTGCCAGCAGTTTATGGCAGGGGAGGGAAAAACTGTTTTTT. Translation gives CASSLWQGREKLFF. The whole variable domain, filled in from reference TRBV28 and TRBJ1-4, reads DVKVTQSSRYLVKRTGEKVFLECVQDMDHENMFWYRQDPGLGLRLIYFSYDVKMKEKGDIPEGYSVSREKKERFSLILESASTNQTSMYLCASSLWQGREKLFFGSGTQLSVL.

This chain joins TRBV9 and TRBJ2-2; tentative D call: TRBD1 (5 bases). The CDR3 is 16 residues long. Trimming shortened V by 0 bases and J by 0 bases, and 9 bases separated the two germline ends. CDR1 and CDR2 (germline): SGDLS, YYNGEE. CDR3 amino acids: CASSVAAGPNTGELFF. The CDR3 bases are TGTGCCAGCAGCGTAGCTGCAGGGCCGAACACCGGGGAGCTGTTTTTT.

The V call is TRBV5-4, the J call TRBJ2-7, with D uncertain. Germline values: CDR1 SGHNT, CDR2 YYREEE (reference sequence). V lost 3 bases and J lost 5, with 9 bases in between. This CDR3 spans 12 amino acids. CDR3 sequence reads: CASSYRTDEQYF. The CDR3 region has the DNA TGTGCCAGCAGCTACCGGACGGACGAGCAGTACTTC.